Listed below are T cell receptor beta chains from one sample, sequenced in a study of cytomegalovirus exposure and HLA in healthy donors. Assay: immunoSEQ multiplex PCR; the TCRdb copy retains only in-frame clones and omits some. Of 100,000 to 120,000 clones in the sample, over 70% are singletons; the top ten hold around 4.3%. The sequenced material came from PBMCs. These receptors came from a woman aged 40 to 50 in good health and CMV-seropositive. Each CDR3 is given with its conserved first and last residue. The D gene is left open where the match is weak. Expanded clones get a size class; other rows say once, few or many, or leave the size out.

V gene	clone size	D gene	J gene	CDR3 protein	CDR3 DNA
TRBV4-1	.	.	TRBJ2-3	CASSQAAGSSTDTQYF	TGCGCCAGCAGCCAAGCGGCGGGTTCTAGCACAGATACGCAGTATTTT
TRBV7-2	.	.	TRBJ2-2	CASSLASSVNTGELFF	TGTGCCAGCAGCTTAGCTTCGTCAGTGAACACCGGGGAGCTGTTTTTT
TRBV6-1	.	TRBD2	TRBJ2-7	CASRGAGGSYEQYF	TGTGCCAGCAGGGGAGCGGGAGGGAGCTACGAGCAGTACTTC
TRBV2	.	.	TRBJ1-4	CASSEQGREDEKLFF	TGTGCCAGCAGTGAACAGGGGCGAGAGGATGAAAAACTGTTTTTT
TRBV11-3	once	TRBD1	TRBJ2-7	CASSLRPGQAYEQYF	TGTGCCAGCAGCTTACGGCCGGGACAGGCCTACGAGCAGTACTTC
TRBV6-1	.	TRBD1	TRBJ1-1	CASTRDSRQNTEAFF	TGTGCCAGCACCAGGGACAGTAGGCAGAACACTGAAGCTTTCTTT
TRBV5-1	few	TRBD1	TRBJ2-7	CASSRGQEYEQYF	TGCGCCAGCAGCCGAGGACAGGAGTACGAGCAGTACTTC
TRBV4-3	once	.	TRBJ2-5	CASSQDLSGGYQETQYF	TGCGCCAGCAGCCAAGACTTAAGCGGAGGGTACCAAGAGACCCAGTACTTC
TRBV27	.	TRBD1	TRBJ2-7	CASSDTGAAAYEQYF	TGTGCCAGCAGTGACACAGGGGCGGCCGCCTACGAGCAGTACTTC
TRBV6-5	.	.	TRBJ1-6	CASSWAGENSPLHF	TGTGCCAGCAGTTGGGCAGGGGAGAATTCACCCCTCCACTTT
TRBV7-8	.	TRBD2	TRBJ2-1	CASRWIAGTYNEQFF	TGTGCCAGCAGATGGATAGCGGGGACCTACAATGAGCAGTTCTTC
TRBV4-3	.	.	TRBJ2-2	CASSQDFFSGYTGELFF	TGCGCCAGCAGCCAAGATTTTTTTTCGGGATACACCGGGGAGCTGTTTTTT
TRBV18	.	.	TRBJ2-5	CASSPRQGWETQYF	TGTGCCAGCTCACCACGTCAGGGGTGGGAGACCCAGTACTTC
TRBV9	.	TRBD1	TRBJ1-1	CASSAGTGDEAFF	TGTGCCAGCAGCGCAGGGACAGGGGATGAAGCTTTCTTT
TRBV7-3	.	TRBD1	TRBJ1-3	CASSIPGQVFLSSGNTIYF	TGTGCCAGCAGTATTCCGGGACAGGTTTTCCTGAGCTCTGGAAACACCATATATTTT
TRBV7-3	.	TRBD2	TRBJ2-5	CASSFGGRGVGETQYF	TGTGCCAGCAGCTTCGGCGGGAGGGGAGTTGGAGAGACCCAGTACTTC